This T cell receptor beta chain derives from a study of memory CD4+ T cells and cytomegalovirus serostatus. About the study: Donors were healthy Belgian adults, 8 to 10 CMV seropositive and roughly 25 seronegative.

The sort gate was single viable CD3+CD4+CD8-CD45RO+ cells for memory CD4+ T cells. Positive selection with CD4 microbeads enriched total CD4+ T cells. Study-wide results and limits: Each of 67 CMV-associated TCRbeta sequences occurred in one to five individuals.

Between the trimmed V and J ends, which lost 2 bases and 4 bases, there was a span of 14 bases. Germline CDR1 is SGHVS and CDR2 is FQNEAQ. The CDR3 spans 15 residues. Concerning this clone itself: Its antigen is unknown.

In the authors' methods: Out-of-frame sequences were removed, leaving a few million distinct TCRbeta sequences. Data came from immunoSEQ multiplex PCR; TCRdb stores just in-frame clones and leaves some out. V, J and clone size are those of that table, while D and trimming were read from the DNA. This sample has around 60,000 clones; more than 75% occur once, and the top ten carry nearly 0.9%. The chain joins TRBV7-8 to TRBJ1-1, with D unresolved. The sample taken for sequencing was memory CD4+ T cells from blood. This sequence originates from an adult in good health and CMV-seronegative. The CDR3 DNA sequence: TGTGCCAGCAGCTTAAGGAAACCCGAAGGCACTGAAGCTTTCTTT. It codes for CASSLRKPEGTEAFF.